A selection of T cell receptor beta chains follows, all from one sample in a study of regulatory T cells in long-lasting Graves disease. TCRdb processed the multiplex PCR reads anew with MiXCR; each CDR3 protein has one entry. This sample yields under 250,000 distinct CDR3 sequences, of which roughly 19% are seen a single time; roughly 12% belongs to the top ten. This sample also belongs to another study, concerning T cells in Graves' hyperthyroidism and ophthalmopathy.

The sample here was peripheral blood mononuclear cells (PBMCs), taken at new diagnosis, from a patient treated with antithyroid drugs. These receptors came from a young woman with Graves disease. Each CDR3 is given with its conserved first and last residue.

>TRBV5-1
CASSLAGLHNSPLHF
>TRBV12-3/TRBV12-4
CASSLGWGEEQFF
>TRBV27
CASRKSQGLDNSPLHF
>TRBV5-6
CASSGRDAFVWVNGYTF
>TRBV5-8
CASSRGTVVKNTGELFF
>TRBV20-1
CSATSTVYGYTF
>TRBV30
CASPALSGNSPLHF
>TRBV28
CASSFWGRRNTEAFF
>TRBV28
CASSLGGLANYGYTF
>TRBV6-1
CASSRTQNYGYAF
>TRBV28
CASPGQTEAFF
>TRBV11-3
CASRSRGHNEQFF
>TRBV30
CAWRGTSNQPQHF
>TRBV12-3/TRBV12-4
CASSLRGYEGNQPQHF
>TRBV12-3/TRBV12-4
CASSGGVSSYNSPLHF
>TRBV20-1
CSARDRPGGPGNTIYF
>TRBV19
CASSIAGSYGYTF
>TRBV5-1
CASSLLTDQEQYF
>TRBV6-1
CASTRGASTYGEQFF
>TRBV12-3/TRBV12-4
CASSRPGLAGAYNEQFF
>TRBV9
CASSASTGGEVAFF
>TRBV28
CASSLMGRTAKNIQYF
>TRBV20-1
CSASGTSGRWAKNIQYF
>TRBV3-1
CASSQGDIRSSYNEQFF
>TRBV2
CASGETGAFYGYTF
>TRBV7-6
CASSSEVAGGPDTQYF
>TRBV18
CASSVSGTGSSEQYF
>TRBV28
CASSLRQGAVQPQHF
>TRBV20-1
CSATPPWRHEQFF
>TRBV7-8
CASSLGRLLGGELFF
>TRBV5-6
CASSALDRANEKLFF
>TRBV10-3
CAISGGETEAFF
>TRBV20-1
CSAAPASGTSGWGDTQYF
>TRBV9
CASSEGVYNSPLHF
>TRBV6-5
CASSYSRYALNTEAFF
>TRBV28
CASELGGLGEQYF
>TRBV7-2
CASSLFDTQYF
>TRBV15
CATSRDFRTQYF
>TRBV10-2
CASSETGNPSSYNEQFF
>TRBV7-2
CASSWARLAGEETQYF
>TRBV20-1
CSARDQSGRNQPQHF
>TRBV5-4
CASSPSQTSTDTQYF
>TRBV7-8
CASSLVGALFDEQFF
>TRBV28
CASTLPTGATARGAFF